The rows below give T cell receptor beta chains drawn from one sample of a study of T cell repertoires in cytomegalovirus infection. TCRdb fed the reads into MiXCR, producing one record per CDR3 protein. The repertoire holds roughly 120,000 distinct CDR3 sequences, with approximately 30% as singletons. Their cognate antigens are unknown. This sample comprised CD8+ T cells from cultured PBMCs, obtained from culture after CMV antigen stimulation. The receptor set was obtained from a human donor in good health (CMV status not recorded). Some clones in this sample may be carry-over from other donors' samples. CDR3s include the opening cysteine and the closing phenylalanine or tryptophan. Fields, in order: CDR3 protein, CDR3 DNA, D gene, clone size, J gene, CDR3 length, V gene. D genes are given only for firm matches. Not every row has a clone size; where given, it reads once, few, many or a size class.

CTSHSGQPHTEAFF,TGCACCAGCCACTCGGGACAGCCACACACTGAAGCTTTCTTT,TRBD1,NA,TRBJ1-1,14,TRBV4-1
CAGRGGTETQYF,TGTGCCGGGCGAGGGGGGACCGAGACCCAGTACTTC,NA,few,TRBJ2-5,12,TRBV7-8
CASSRQMNTEAFF,TGTGCCAGCAGTCGACAGATGAACACTGAAGCTTTCTTT,NA,few,TRBJ1-1,13,TRBV9
CSARRTGEALF,TGCAGTGCCCGACGGACAGGAGAAGCCCTCTTC,TRBD1,once,TRBJ1-2,11,TRBV20-1
CASSYGWGTEAFF,TGTGCCAGCAGTTACGGGTGGGGGACTGAAGCTTTCTTT,NA,NA,TRBJ1-1,13,TRBV6-2/TRBV6-3
CASSSVREQFF,TGTGCCAGCAGCTCCGTGCGGGAGCAGTTCTTC,NA,NA,TRBJ2-1,11,TRBV5-6
CASSQDRTGGYEQYF,TGCGCCAGCAGCCAAGATAGGACAGGGGGCTACGAGCAGTACTTC,TRBD1,NA,TRBJ2-7,15,TRBV4-3
CASSLTPGVVEQYF,TGTGCCAGCAGTTTAACCCCAGGCGTAGTGGAGCAGTACTTC,NA,many,TRBJ2-7,14,TRBV7-2
CSVFFPVNTEAFF,TGCAGCGTTTTTTTCCCTGTGAACACTGAAGCTTTCTTT,NA,NA,TRBJ1-1,13,TRBV29-1
CASSLCQGFILFYEQYF,TGTGCCAGCAGTTTATGTCAGGGGTTCATCCTTTTCTACGAGCAGTACTTC,NA,many,TRBJ2-7,17,TRBV12-3/TRBV12-4
CASSEYSSPNQPQHF,TGTGCCAGCAGTGAATATAGCAGTCCCAATCAGCCCCAGCATTTT,NA,NA,TRBJ1-5,15,TRBV25-1
CASSLFTGGKETQYF,TGTGCCAGCAGCTTATTCACGGGGGGAAAAGAGACCCAGTACTTC,TRBD2,many,TRBJ2-5,15,TRBV7-2
CASTLGRGGEKLFF,TGTGCCAGCACCCTTGGCAGGGGTGGGGAAAAACTGTTTTTT,NA,many,TRBJ1-4,14,TRBV12-3/TRBV12-4
CAISERGNQPQHF,TGTGCCATCAGTGAAAGGGGCAATCAGCCCCAGCATTTT,NA,many,TRBJ1-5,13,TRBV10-3
CASSRLRPPYTDTQYF,TGTGCCAGCAGTCGTCTTCGGCCGCCGTACACAGATACGCAGTATTTT,NA,NA,TRBJ2-3,16,TRBV6-1
CASRSAVGNTEAFF,TGTGCCAGCAGGTCCGCGGTTGGAAACACTGAAGCTTTCTTT,NA,many,TRBJ1-1,14,TRBV7-2
CASSDMGLQTEAFF,TGTGCCAGCAGTGATATGGGACTGCAAACTGAAGCTTTCTTT,NA,NA,TRBJ1-1,14,TRBV2
CASGLTPYYSDSNQPQHF,TGTGCTAGTGGTTTGACCCCTTATTACAGCGATAGCAATCAGCCCCAGCATTTT,NA,NA,TRBJ1-5,18,TRBV12-5
CATGQGQIYEQYF,TGTGCCACCGGACAGGGGCAGATCTACGAGCAGTACTTC,TRBD1,few,TRBJ2-7,13,TRBV10-3
CASSLEELAQYF,TGTGCCAGCAGCTTAGAAGAGTTGGCGCAGTATTTT,NA,many,TRBJ2-3,12,TRBV7-9
CASSLGGQAMLQFF,TGTGCCAGCAGTTTGGGGGGACAGGCGATGTTACAGTTCTTC,TRBD1,many,TRBJ2-1,14,TRBV28
CASSSTGTENTEAFF,TGTGCCAGCAGTTCCACCGGGACAGAAAACACTGAAGCTTTCTTT,TRBD1,few,TRBJ1-1,15,TRBV6-5
CASSQFRRGPTGNTIYF,TGCGCCAGCAGCCAATTCCGCAGGGGACCCACTGGAAACACCATATATTTT,NA,NA,TRBJ1-3,17,TRBV4-1
CASSEGQGRADEQYF,TGTGCCAGCAGTGAAGGACAGGGAAGGGCGGACGAGCAGTACTTC,TRBD1,NA,TRBJ2-7,15,TRBV2
CASSSGVGHQPQHF,TGTGCCAGCAGCTCAGGCGTGGGGCACCAGCCCCAGCATTTT,NA,NA,TRBJ1-5,14,TRBV7-6
CASSLLSHRDLGPNTEAFF,TGTGCCAGCAGCTTATTATCCCACCGCGACCTTGGCCCGAACACTGAAGCTTTCTTT,NA,NA,TRBJ1-1,19,TRBV11-3
CAISDRTGYGYTF,TGTGCCATCAGTGACCGGACCGGCTATGGCTACACCTTC,NA,once,TRBJ1-2,13,TRBV10-3
CASSPPARDEKLFF,TGTGCCAGCTCACCACCGGCACGGGACGAGAAACTGTTTTTT,NA,NA,TRBJ1-4,14,TRBV18
CSARDTRGGRYEQYF,TGCAGTGCTAGAGATACGCGGGGGGGCAGATACGAGCAGTACTTC,TRBD2,few,TRBJ2-7,15,TRBV20-1
CASSPSTGGSQPQHF,TGTGCCAGCAGTCCTTCGACAGGGGGGAGTCAGCCCCAGCATTTT,TRBD1,few,TRBJ1-5,15,TRBV6-5
CASSLGTGSSYEQYF,TGTGCCAGCAGCTTAGGCACAGGGAGCTCCTACGAGCAGTACTTC,NA,NA,TRBJ2-7,15,TRBV7-6
CASSKNRDRYSYNEQFF,TGTGCCAGCAGCAAAAACCGGGACAGGTACTCCTACAATGAGCAGTTCTTC,TRBD1,NA,TRBJ2-1,17,TRBV7-9
CASKVGYYGYTF,TGTGCCAGCAAAGTAGGCTACTATGGCTACACCTTC,NA,few,TRBJ1-2,12,TRBV19
CASSVGGVPYNEQFF,TGTGCCAGTAGTGTTGGAGGGGTTCCCTACAATGAGCAGTTCTTC,NA,NA,TRBJ2-1,15,TRBV19
CASAFPARGTYNEQFF,TGTGCCAGTGCTTTTCCGGCCCGGGGGACCTACAATGAGCAGTTCTTC,NA,NA,TRBJ2-1,16,TRBV2
CATQGGTYEQYF,TGTGCCACTCAGGGGGGGACCTACGAGCAGTACTTC,NA,many,TRBJ2-7,12,TRBV7-9
CASSLAAGEMAEAFF,TGTGCCAGCAGTCTGGCGGCAGGGGAGATGGCTGAAGCTTTCTTT,NA,NA,TRBJ1-1,15,TRBV6-5
CASSQWGPEELFF,TGTGCCAGCAGCCAGTGGGGGCCCGAGGAGCTGTTTTTT,NA,few,TRBJ2-2,13,TRBV4-2
CASNKGASNEKLFF,TGCGCCAGCAACAAGGGGGCTTCTAATGAAAAACTGTTTTTT,TRBD1,few,TRBJ1-4,14,TRBV4-1
CASSVLAGVSTDTQYF,TGTGCCAGCAGTGTATTAGCGGGGGTAAGCACAGATACGCAGTATTTT,TRBD2,few,TRBJ2-3,16,TRBV28
CASSLLQGAPHTGELFF,TGTGCCAGCAGCTTACTACAGGGGGCACCCCACACCGGGGAGCTGTTTTTT,TRBD1,few,TRBJ2-2,17,TRBV7-6
CASSLGDSYVEKLFF,TGTGCCAGCAGCTTAGGGGACAGTTATGTTGAAAAACTGTTTTTT,TRBD1,many,TRBJ1-4,15,TRBV7-2
CASSVDGRSPYGYTF,TGTGCCAGCAGCGTAGATGGCAGGTCCCCCTATGGCTACACCTTC,NA,NA,TRBJ1-2,15,TRBV9
CAITMDGTGELFF,TGTGCCATCACGATGGACGGCACCGGGGAGCTGTTTTTT,NA,NA,TRBJ2-2,13,TRBV10-3
CASRLIIEGQGQDNEQFF,TGCGCCAGCAGACTTATAATAGAAGGACAGGGGCAAGACAATGAGCAGTTCTTC,TRBD1,NA,TRBJ2-1,18,TRBV10-2
CASTDGPGVFYGYTF,TGCGCCAGCACGGACGGTCCGGGGGTTTTCTATGGCTACACCTTC,NA,few,TRBJ1-2,15,TRBV4-1
CSARDPANTGELFF,TGCAGTGCTAGGGACCCGGCGAACACCGGGGAGCTGTTTTTT,NA,NA,TRBJ2-2,14,TRBV20-1